This TCR beta chain stems from a study of CD8 T cells in Susac syndrome. Study-wide results and limits: As the study acknowledged, the number of individuals who were part of its TCR sequencing and HLA analysis was relatively small.

The CDR3 length is 13 residues. Germline V gene data show CDR1 as MDHEN and CDR2 as SYDVKM. V was clipped by 3 bases and J by 8 bases, with 10 bases between them. Peripheral blood CD8+ and CD4+ T cells were profiled by TCR beta sequencing. Negative isolation yielded CD4+ and CD8+ T cells, and FACS enriched TEMRA cells. As to this clonotype: Its antigen is as yet unknown.

RNA totalling about 0.45 to 1 ug underwent reverse transcription with random hexamers. An immunoSEQ multiplex PCR generated amplified TCR beta CDR3 products spanning 54 Vbeta and 13 Jbeta. Using its own MiXCR run on the immunoSEQ multiplex PCR reads, TCRdb lists one record per CDR3 protein. The sample includes 120,000 to 150,000 distinct CDR3 sequences, 85% to 95% of them seen just once. This receptor was taken from a human donor with multiple sclerosis. The sequencing sample was made of CD4+ T cells from PBMCs. J is TRBJ1-4 and V is TRBV28; D possibly corresponds to TRBD1 (6 bases). DNA for the CDR3: TGTGCCAGCAGTTTGGGGGCAGGGGAAAAACTGTTTTTT. It specifies CASSLGAGEKLFF.